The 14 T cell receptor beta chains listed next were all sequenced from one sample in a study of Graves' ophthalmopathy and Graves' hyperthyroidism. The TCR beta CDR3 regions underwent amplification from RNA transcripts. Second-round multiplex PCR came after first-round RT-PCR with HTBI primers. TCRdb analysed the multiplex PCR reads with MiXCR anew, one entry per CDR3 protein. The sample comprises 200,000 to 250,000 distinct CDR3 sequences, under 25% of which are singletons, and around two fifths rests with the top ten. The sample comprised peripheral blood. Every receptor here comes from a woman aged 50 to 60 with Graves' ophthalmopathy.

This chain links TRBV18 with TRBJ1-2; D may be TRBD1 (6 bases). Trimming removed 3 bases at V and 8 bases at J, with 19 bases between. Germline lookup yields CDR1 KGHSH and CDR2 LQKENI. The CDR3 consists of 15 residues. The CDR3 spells CASSPPPGGLRGYTF. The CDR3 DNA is TGTGCCAGCTCACCCCCCCCCGGGGGGCTGAGGGGCTACACCTTC.

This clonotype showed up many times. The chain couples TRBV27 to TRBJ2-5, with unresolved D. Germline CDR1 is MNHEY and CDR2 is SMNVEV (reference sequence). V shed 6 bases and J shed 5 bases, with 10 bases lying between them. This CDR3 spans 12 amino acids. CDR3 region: CASSLDGETQYF. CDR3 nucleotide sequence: TGTGCCAGCAGCTTGGACGGGGAGACCCAGTACTTC.

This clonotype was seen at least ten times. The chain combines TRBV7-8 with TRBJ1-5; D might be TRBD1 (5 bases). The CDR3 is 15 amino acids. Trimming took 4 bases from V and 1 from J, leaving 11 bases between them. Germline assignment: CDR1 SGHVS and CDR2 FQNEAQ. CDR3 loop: CASSSTGGSNQPQHF. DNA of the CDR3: TGTGCCAGCAGCTCCACGGGGGGAAGCAATCAGCCCCAGCATTTT.

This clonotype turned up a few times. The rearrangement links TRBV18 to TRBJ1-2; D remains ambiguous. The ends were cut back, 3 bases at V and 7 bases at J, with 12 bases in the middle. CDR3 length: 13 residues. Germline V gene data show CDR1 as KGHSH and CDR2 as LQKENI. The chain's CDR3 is CASSPKREGGYTF. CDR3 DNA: TGTGCCAGCTCACCGAAGAGGGAGGGTGGCTACACCTTC.

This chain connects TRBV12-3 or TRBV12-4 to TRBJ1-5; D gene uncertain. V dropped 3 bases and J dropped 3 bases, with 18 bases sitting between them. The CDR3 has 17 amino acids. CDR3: CASSFLAFELSNQPQHF. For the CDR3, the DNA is TGTGCCAGCAGTTTTCTGGCATTCGAACTTTCCAATCAGCCCCAGCATTTT.

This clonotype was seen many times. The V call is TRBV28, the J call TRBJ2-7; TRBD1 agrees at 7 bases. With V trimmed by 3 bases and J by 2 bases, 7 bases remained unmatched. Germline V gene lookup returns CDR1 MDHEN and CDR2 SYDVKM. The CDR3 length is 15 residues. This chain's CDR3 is CASSFQSGTAYEQYF. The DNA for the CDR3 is TGTGCCAGCAGTTTTCAATCCGGGACAGCCTACGAGCAGTACTTC.

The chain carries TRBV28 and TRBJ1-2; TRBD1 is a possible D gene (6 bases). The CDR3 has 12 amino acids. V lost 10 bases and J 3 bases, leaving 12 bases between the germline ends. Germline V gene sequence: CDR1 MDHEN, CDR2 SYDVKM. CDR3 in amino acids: CATYAGDYGYTF. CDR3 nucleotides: TGTGCCACTTACGCAGGGGACTATGGCTACACCTTC.

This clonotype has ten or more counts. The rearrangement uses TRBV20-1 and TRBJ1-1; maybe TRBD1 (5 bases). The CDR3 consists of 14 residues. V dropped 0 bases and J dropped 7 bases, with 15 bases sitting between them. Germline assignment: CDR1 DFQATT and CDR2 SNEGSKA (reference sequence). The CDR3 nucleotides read TGCAGTGCTAGAGAGGGGGGTACAGTCGGTGAAGCTTTCTTT. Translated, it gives CSAREGGTVGEAFF.

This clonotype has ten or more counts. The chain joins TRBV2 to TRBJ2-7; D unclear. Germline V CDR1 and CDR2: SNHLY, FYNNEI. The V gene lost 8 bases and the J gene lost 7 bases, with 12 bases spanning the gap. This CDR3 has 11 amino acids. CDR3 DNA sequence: TGTGCCAGCGGGGTTAGTGGGGAGCAGTACTTC. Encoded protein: CASGVSGEQYF.

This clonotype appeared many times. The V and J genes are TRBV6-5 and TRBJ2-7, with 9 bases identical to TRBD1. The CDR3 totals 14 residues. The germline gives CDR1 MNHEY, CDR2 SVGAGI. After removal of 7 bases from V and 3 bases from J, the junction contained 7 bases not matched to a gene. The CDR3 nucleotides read TGTGCCAGCAATTCGGGACAGGGAGACTACGAGCAGTACTTC. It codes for CASNSGQGDYEQYF.

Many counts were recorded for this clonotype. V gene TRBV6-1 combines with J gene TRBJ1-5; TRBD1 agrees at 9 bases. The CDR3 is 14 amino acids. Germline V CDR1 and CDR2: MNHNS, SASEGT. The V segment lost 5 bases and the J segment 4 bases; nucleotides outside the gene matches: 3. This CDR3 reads CASSTGTGNQPQHF. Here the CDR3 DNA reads TGTGCCAGCAGTACCGGGACAGGGAATCAGCCCCAGCATTTT.

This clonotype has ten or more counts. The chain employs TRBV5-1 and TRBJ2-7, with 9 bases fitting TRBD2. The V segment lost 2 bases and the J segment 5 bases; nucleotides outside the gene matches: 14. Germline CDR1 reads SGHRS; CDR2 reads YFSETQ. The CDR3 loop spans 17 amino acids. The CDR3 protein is CASSFPPFSGSPHEQYF. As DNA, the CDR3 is TGCGCCAGCAGCTTCCCCCCGTTTAGCGGGAGTCCCCACGAGCAGTACTTC.

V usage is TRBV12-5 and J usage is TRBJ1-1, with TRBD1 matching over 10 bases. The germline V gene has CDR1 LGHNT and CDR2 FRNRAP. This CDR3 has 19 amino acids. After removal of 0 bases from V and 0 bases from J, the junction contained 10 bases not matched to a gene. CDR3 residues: CASGLVRDRGTSMNTEAFF. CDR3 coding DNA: TGTGCTAGTGGTTTGGTAAGGGACAGGGGAACCTCCATGAACACTGAAGCTTTCTTT.

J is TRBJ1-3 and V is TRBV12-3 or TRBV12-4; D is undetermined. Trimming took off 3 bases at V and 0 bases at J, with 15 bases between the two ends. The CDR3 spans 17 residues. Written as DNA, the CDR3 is TGTGCCAGCAGTTTTAAAAGGCGCGCGAGCTCTGGAAACACCATATATTTT. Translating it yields CASSFKRRASSGNTIYF.